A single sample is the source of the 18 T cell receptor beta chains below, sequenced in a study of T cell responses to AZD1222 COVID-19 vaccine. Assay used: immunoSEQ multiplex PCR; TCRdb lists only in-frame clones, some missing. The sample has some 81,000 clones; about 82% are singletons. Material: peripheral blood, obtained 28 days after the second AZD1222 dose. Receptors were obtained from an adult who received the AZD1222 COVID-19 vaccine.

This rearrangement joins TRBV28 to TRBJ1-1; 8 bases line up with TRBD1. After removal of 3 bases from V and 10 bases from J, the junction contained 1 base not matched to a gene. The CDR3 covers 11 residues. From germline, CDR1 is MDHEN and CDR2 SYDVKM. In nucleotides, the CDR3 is TGTGCCAGCAGTTTCACAGGGGGAGCTTTCTTT. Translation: CASSFTGGAFF.

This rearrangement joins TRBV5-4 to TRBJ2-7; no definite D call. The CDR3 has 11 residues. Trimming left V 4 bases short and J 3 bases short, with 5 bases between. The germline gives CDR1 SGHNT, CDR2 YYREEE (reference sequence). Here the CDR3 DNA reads TGTGCCAGCAGCACGGACTACGAGCAGTACTTC. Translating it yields CASSTDYEQYF.

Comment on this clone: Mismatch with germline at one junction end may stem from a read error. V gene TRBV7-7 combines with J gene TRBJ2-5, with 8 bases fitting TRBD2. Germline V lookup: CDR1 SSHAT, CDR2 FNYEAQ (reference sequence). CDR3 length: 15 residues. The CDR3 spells CASSLGGTRSETQYF. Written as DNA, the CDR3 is TGTGCTAGCAGCTTAGGGGGGACTAGGTCGGAGACCCAGTACTTC.

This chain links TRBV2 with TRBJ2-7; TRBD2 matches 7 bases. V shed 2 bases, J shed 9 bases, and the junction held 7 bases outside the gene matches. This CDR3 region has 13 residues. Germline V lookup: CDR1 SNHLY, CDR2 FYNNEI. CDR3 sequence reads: CASSERRGGRQYF. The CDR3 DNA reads TGTGCCAGCAGTGAAAGGAGGGGAGGGAGGCAGTACTTC.

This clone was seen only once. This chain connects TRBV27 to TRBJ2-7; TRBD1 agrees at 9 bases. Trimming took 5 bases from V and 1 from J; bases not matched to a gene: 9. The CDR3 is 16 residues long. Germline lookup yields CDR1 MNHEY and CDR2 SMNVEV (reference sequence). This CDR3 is CASSPRGTGSSYEQYF. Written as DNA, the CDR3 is TGTGCCAGCAGTCCACGGGGGACAGGGAGTTCCTACGAGCAGTACTTC.

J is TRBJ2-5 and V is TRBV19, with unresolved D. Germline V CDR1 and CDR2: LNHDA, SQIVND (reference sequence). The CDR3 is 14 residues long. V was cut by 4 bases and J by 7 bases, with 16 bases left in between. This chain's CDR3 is CASSSSPGVGTQYF. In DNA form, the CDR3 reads TGTGCCAGTAGTAGCTCCCCTGGGGTGGGGACCCAGTACTTC.

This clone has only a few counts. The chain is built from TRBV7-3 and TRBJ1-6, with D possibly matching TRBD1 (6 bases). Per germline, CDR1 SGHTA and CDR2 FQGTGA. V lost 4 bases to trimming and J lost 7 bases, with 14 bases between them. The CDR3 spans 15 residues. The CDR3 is CASSWGPGVNSPLHF. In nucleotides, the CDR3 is TGTGCCAGCAGCTGGGGGCCGGGGGTAAATTCACCCCTCCACTTT.

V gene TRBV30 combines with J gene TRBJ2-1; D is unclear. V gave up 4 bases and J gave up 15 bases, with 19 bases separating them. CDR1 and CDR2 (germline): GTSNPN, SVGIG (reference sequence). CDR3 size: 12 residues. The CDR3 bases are TGTGCCTGGACGAAGGGTGCCCTCCAGCTGTTCTTC. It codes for CAWTKGALQLFF. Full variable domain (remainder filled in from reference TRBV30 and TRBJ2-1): SQTIHQWPATLVQPVGSPLSLECTVEGTSNPNLYWYRQAAGRGLQLLFYSVGIGQISSEVPQNLSASRPQDRQFILSSKKLLLSDSGFYLCAWTKGALQLFFGPGTRLTVL.

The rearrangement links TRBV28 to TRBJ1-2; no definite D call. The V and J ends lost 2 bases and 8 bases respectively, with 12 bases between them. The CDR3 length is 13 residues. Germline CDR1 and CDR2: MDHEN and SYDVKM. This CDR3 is CASSLSRDSGYTF. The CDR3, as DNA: TGTGCCAGCAGTTTAAGTCGAGATTCAGGCTACACCTTC.

The CDR3: CASSLMAGGVNEQFF. DNA of the CDR3: TGTGCCAGCAGCTTAATGGCGGGAGGGGTTAATGAGCAGTTCTTC. The gene calls are TRBV7-3 and TRBJ2-1; the match to TRBD2 covers 9 bases. Trimming removed 1 base from V and 7 bases from J; junction bases left unmatched: 5. The CDR3 length is 15 residues. Germline CDR1 SGHTA, CDR2 FQGTGA.

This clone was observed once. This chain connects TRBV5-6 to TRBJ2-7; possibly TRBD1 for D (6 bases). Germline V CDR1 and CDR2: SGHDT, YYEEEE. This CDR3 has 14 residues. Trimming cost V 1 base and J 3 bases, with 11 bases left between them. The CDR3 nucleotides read TGTGCCAGCAGCTTGTACCAGACAGGCTACGAGCAGTACTTC. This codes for CASSLYQTGYEQYF.

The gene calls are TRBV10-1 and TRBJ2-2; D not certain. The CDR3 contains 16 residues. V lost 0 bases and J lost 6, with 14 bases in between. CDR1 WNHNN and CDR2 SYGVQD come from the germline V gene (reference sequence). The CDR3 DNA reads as TGCGCCAGCAGTGAGTCGGGGAAGGAAAGGGCCGGGGAGCTGTTTTTT. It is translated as CASSESGKERAGELFF.

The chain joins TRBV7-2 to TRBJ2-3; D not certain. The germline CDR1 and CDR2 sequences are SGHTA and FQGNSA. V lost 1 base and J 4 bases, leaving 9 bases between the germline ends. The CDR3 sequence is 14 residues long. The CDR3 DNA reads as TGTGCCAGCAGCTTAGGGAGCCTGGCAGATACGCAGTATTTT. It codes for CASSLGSLADTQYF.

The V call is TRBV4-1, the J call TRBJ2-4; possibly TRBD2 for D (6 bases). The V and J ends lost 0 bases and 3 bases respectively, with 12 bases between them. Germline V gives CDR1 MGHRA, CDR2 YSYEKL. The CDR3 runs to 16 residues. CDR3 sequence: CASSQEGGRGKNIQYF. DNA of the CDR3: TGCGCCAGCAGCCAAGAGGGCGGGCGGGGCAAAAACATTCAGTACTTC.

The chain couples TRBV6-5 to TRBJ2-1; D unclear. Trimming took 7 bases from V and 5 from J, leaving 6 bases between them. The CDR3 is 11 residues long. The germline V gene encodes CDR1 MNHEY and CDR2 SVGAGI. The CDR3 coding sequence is TGTGCCAGCACGGTAGACAATGAGCAGTTCTTC. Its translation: CASTVDNEQFF.

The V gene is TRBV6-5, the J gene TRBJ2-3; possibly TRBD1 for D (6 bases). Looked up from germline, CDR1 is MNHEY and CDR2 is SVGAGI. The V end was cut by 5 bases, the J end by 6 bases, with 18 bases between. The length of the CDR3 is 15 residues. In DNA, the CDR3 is TGTGCCAGCAGTCCCCCGGGACATCTCGAGGATACGCAGTATTTT. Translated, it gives CASSPPGHLEDTQYF.

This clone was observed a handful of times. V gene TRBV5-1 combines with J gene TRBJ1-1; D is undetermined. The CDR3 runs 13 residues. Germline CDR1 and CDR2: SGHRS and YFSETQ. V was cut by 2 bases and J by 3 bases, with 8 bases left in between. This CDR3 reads CASSFRADTEAFF. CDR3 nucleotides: TGCGCCAGCAGCTTTCGGGCCGACACTGAAGCTTTCTTT. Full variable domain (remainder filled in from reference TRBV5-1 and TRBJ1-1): KAGVTQTPRYLIKTRGQQVTLSCSPISGHRSVSWYQQTPGQGLQFLFEYFSETQRNKGNFPGRFSGRQFSNSRSEMNVSTLELGDSALYLCASSFRADTEAFFGQGTRLTVV.

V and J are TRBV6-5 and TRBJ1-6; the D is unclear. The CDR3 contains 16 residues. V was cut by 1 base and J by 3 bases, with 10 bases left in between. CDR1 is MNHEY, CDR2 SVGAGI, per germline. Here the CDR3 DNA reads TGTGCCAGCAGTTACTGGGCAGGTTTCTATAATTCACCCCTCCACTTT. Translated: CASSYWAGFYNSPLHF.